The 18 T cell receptor beta chains below were found in one sample sequenced in a study of T cell responses to AZD1222 COVID-19 vaccine. Assay used: immunoSEQ multiplex PCR; TCRdb lists only in-frame clones, some missing. In the table there are some 130,000 clones, 93% of which are singletons. The specimen comprised peripheral blood, sampled on day 0 of AZD1222 vaccination. The source of these receptors is an adult in good health.

The gene calls are TRBV28 and TRBJ2-7; 13 bases are shared with TRBD2. The length of the CDR3 is 15 residues. Germline CDR1 reads MDHEN; CDR2 reads SYDVKM. The J segment lost 4 bases and the V segment lost 2 bases, leaving 2 bases of the junction unmatched. The CDR3 here is CASSLRTSGSYEQYF. As DNA, the CDR3 is TGTGCCAGCAGTTTACGGACTAGCGGGAGTTACGAGCAGTACTTC.

This clone was observed a single time. The CDR3: CASSPTRREGRHEQFF. The CDR3 DNA reads as TGTGCCAGCAGCCCGACTAGGCGGGAGGGCCGGCATGAGCAGTTCTTC. The genes are TRBV28 and TRBJ2-1; 9 bases map to TRBD2. In germline, CDR1 is MDHEN, CDR2 SYDVKM. CDR3 size: 16 residues. Trimming at V came to 6 bases and at J to 8 bases, leaving 14 bases not matched to a gene. Supplemented by reference TRBV28 and TRBJ2-1, the full variable domain reads DVKVTQSSRYLVKRTGEKVFLECVQDMDHENMFWYRQDPGLGLRLIYFSYDVKMKEKGDIPEGYSVSREKKERFSLILESASTNQTSMYLCASSPTRREGRHEQFFGPGTRLTVL.

The rearrangement joins TRBV30 to TRBJ1-2; D is unresolved. V shed 6 bases and J shed 7 bases, with 18 bases lying between them. This CDR3 comprises 13 residues. CDR1 and CDR2 (germline): GTSNPN, SVGIG (reference sequence). CDR3 nucleotide sequence: TGTGCCTGTTTGGAGGTAGGGATAGGTGGCTACACCTTC. Protein sequence: CACLEVGIGGYTF.

The chain employs TRBV7-9 and TRBJ1-4, with 7 bases matching TRBD1. The V gene end was trimmed by 5 bases and the J gene end by 4 bases; junction bases not matched to a gene: 4. The CDR3 length is 14 residues. Germline-derived CDR1 and CDR2 are SEHNR and FQNEAQ (reference sequence). The chain's CDR3 is CASSLRDSNEKLFF. The CDR3 nucleotides read TGTGCCAGCAGCCTCCGGGACAGTAATGAAAAACTGTTTTTT.

The V call is TRBV6-6, the J call TRBJ1-2; D is possibly TRBD1 (6 bases). CDR1 MNHNY and CDR2 SVGAGI come from the germline V gene (reference sequence). Trimming shortened V by 5 bases and J by 6 bases, and 19 bases separated the two germline ends. CDR3 length equals 15 residues. Here the CDR3 DNA reads TGTGCCAGCAGTCGACAGGAGCCTGACCGGGATGGCTACACCTTC. It specifies CASSRQEPDRDGYTF.

V usage is TRBV11-2 and J usage is TRBJ2-5, with 12 positions matching TRBD1. The CDR3 has 17 amino acids. V lost 3 bases and J lost 5; bases outside the gene matches: 10. Germline CDR1 reads SGHAT; CDR2 reads FQNNGV. CDR3 DNA: TGTGCCAGCAGCTTCATGTGGGGACAGGGGGCAGGGGAGACCCAGTACTTC. Translated, it gives CASSFMWGQGAGETQYF.

The DNA of the CDR3 is TGTGCCAGCAGCTCCGGGTCGTCTTACGAGCAGTACTTC. Its translation is CASSSGSSYEQYF. The rearrangement uses TRBV7-3 and TRBJ2-7; D is uncertain. Germline assignment: CDR1 SGHTA and CDR2 FQGTGA. There are 13 residues in the CDR3. Trimming left V 4 bases short and J 4 bases short, with 11 bases between.

V and J are TRBV19 and TRBJ2-5; TRBD1 matches 8 bases. In germline, CDR1 is LNHDA, CDR2 SQIVND (reference sequence). This CDR3 spans 14 amino acids. The J segment lost 5 bases and the V segment lost 4 bases, leaving 6 bases of the junction unmatched. The CDR3 here is CASSTTGARETQYF. The CDR3 nucleotides are TGTGCCAGTAGTACGACAGGGGCGCGGGAGACCCAGTACTTC.

The chain carries TRBV7-3 and TRBJ2-3; no definite D call. CDR1 SGHTA and CDR2 FQGTGA come from the germline V gene. The length of the CDR3 is 15 residues. V was trimmed by 5 bases and J by 1 base, leaving 13 bases between them. This CDR3 reads CASSPNGHGTDTQYF. The CDR3 region has the DNA TGTGCCAGCAGCCCCAATGGGCATGGCACAGATACGCAGTATTTT.

The rearrangement joins TRBV2 to TRBJ1-2; D gene ambiguous. With 9 bases removed from V and 8 bases from J, the gap between germline ends came to 19 bases. The CDR3 is made up of 13 amino acids. The germline gives CDR1 SNHLY, CDR2 FYNNEI. The CDR3 loop is CASAREGSGGYTF. CDR3 nucleotide sequence: TGTGCCAGTGCCCGGGAAGGGTCAGGCGGCTACACCTTC.

The chain carries TRBV6-4 and TRBJ1-2; 9 nucleotides agree with TRBD1. CDR1 is MRHNA, CDR2 SNTAGT, per germline. This CDR3 is built from 14 residues. V lost 6 bases, J lost 6 bases, and 8 bases stayed unmatched. CDR3 DNA sequence: TGTGCCAGCAGGCCCTCCGGGACAGGGCATGGCTACACCTTC. Its translation: CASRPSGTGHGYTF.

The chain links TRBV11-2 to TRBJ2-7, with a possible D match to TRBD1 (6 bases). This CDR3 has 15 amino acids. From germline, CDR1 is SGHAT and CDR2 FQNNGV. The germline V and J ends were trimmed by 3 bases and 2 bases, with 14 bases remaining between them. This CDR3 reads CASSFSTGPTYEQYF. The CDR3, as DNA: TGTGCCAGCAGCTTTTCGACAGGACCCACCTACGAGCAGTACTTC.

This chain connects TRBV6-1 to TRBJ1-2, with TRBD1 as a possible D gene (6 bases). The CDR3 consists of 17 residues. V lost 1 base to trimming and J lost 5 bases, with 20 bases between them. Per the germline V gene, CDR1 is MNHNS and CDR2 is SASEGT. The CDR3 region has the DNA TGTGCCAGCAGTGAAGGGGGTCAGGGGCCGGGAATTTATGGCTACACCTTC. It translates to CASSEGGQGPGIYGYTF.

The V and J genes are TRBV10-3 and TRBJ2-1; D not certain. The CDR3 is 15 residues long. With 3 bases removed from V and 5 bases from J, the gap between germline ends came to 14 bases. The V gene's germline CDR1 is ENHRY and CDR2 SYGVKD. CDR3 sequence (DNA): TGTGCCATCAGTGATCCTCCTGGGTCTGACAATGAGCAGTTCTTC. The encoded protein is CAISDPPGSDNEQFF.

This chain links TRBV28 with TRBJ2-4; D unclear. V dropped 2 bases and J dropped 7 bases, with 6 bases sitting between them. In germline, CDR1 is MDHEN, CDR2 SYDVKM. The CDR3 totals 12 residues. This CDR3 reads CASSLDGNIQYF. The CDR3 nucleotides are TGTGCCAGCAGTTTAGATGGGAACATTCAGTACTTC.

The chain combines TRBV7-2 with TRBJ1-4, with 10 bases that match TRBD1. Germline V gene data show CDR1 as SGHTA and CDR2 as FQGNSA. The CDR3 is 16 residues long. The V gene end was trimmed by 1 base and the J gene end by 7 bases; junction bases not matched to a gene: 6. CDR3 bases: TGTGCCAGCAGCTTAGTGGGACAGGGGTTGGGTGAAAAACTGTTTTTT. Its translation: CASSLVGQGLGEKLFF.

The chain links TRBV28 to TRBJ2-2; D is uncertain. The CDR3 extends over 13 amino acids. Germline CDR1 and CDR2: MDHEN and SYDVKM. Deletions cut 3 bases from V and 7 bases from J, with 9 bases between. The CDR3 is CASSFSWGGELFF. CDR3 bases: TGTGCCAGCAGTTTCTCGTGGGGCGGGGAGCTGTTTTTT. Using reference TRBV28 and TRBJ2-2 for the parts outside the CDR3, the full variable domain is DVKVTQSSRYLVKRTGEKVFLECVQDMDHENMFWYRQDPGLGLRLIYFSYDVKMKEKGDIPEGYSVSREKKERFSLILESASTNQTSMYLCASSFSWGGELFFGEGSRLTVL.

This clone occurred a few times. In DNA form, the CDR3 reads TGTGCCAGTAGTAGCTCCGGGACAGGGTTCGGCTACACCTTC. Protein sequence: CASSSSGTGFGYTF. This chain joins TRBV19 and TRBJ1-2; 9 bases map to TRBD1. J lost 8 bases, V lost 4 bases, and 8 bases had no gene match. The CDR3 length is 14 residues. The germline CDR1 and CDR2 sequences are LNHDA and SQIVND (reference sequence).